This TCR beta chain was documented in a study of blood T cell repertoires in COVID-19. On the study more broadly: Sample material is recorded as cDNA or gDNA derived from T cells, B-cell-depleted T cells, or PBMCs.

Trimming removed 8 bases at V and 7 bases at J, with 17 bases between. Germline V gives CDR1 MGHDK, CDR2 SYGVNS. The CDR3 runs 13 residues. Clones were read by immunoSEQ multiplex PCR, and TCRdb kept only the in-frame ones, dropping some. The repertoire holds about 230,000 clones, with 70% to 90% as singletons. The gene calls are TRBV25-1 and TRBJ1-2, with D possibly matching TRBD1 (5 bases). The sample consisted of peripheral blood. This TCR came from a man between 40 and 49 years old with acute or convalescent COVID-19. The CDR3 is CASRAPQESGYTF. DNA for the CDR3: TGTGCCAGCCGTGCCCCACAGGAGTCTGGCTACACCTTC.